The rows below give T cell receptor beta chains drawn from one sample of a study of T cells in localized non-small cell lung cancer. TCRdb's table, derived via immunoSEQ multiplex PCR, lists solely in-frame clones and lacks some. The sample includes about 59,000 clones, roughly nine tenths of them seen just once. The sequencing used peripheral blood, collected before any cancer treatment. The receptors shown here come from a woman aged 35 to 75 with stage I lung adenocarcinoma. The CDR3 runs from the conserved cysteine through the conserved F or W. The D gene is left open where the match is weak. The size entry is marked missing in some rows and otherwise reads once, few, many or a size class.

. TRBJ1-1 TRBV5-1 . CASSLFGGDTEAFF TGCGCCAGCAGCTTGTTCGGAGGGGACACTGAAGCTTTCTTT
. TRBJ2-7 TRBV5-1 . CASSLAGFLGEQYF TGCGCCAGCAGCTTGGCTGGTTTTTTGGGGGAGCAGTACTTC
. TRBJ1-1 TRBV4-1 . CASSQVGGAGTEAFF TGCGCCAGCAGCCAAGTGGGTGGGGCGGGCACTGAAGCTTTCTTT
TRBD1 TRBJ1-1 TRBV7-2 . CASSYFREGATEAFF TGTGCCAGCAGCTACTTCCGGGAGGGGGCCACTGAAGCTTTCTTT
. TRBJ1-3 TRBV18 once CASSPGEASSGNTIYF TGTGCCAGCTCACCGGGGGAGGCCTCCTCTGGAAACACCATATATTTT
. TRBJ2-7 TRBV5-1 . CASSGGDRTPLEEQYF TGCGCCAGCAGCGGGGGGGACAGAACCCCACTTGAGGAGCAGTACTTC
. TRBJ1-5 TRBV6-1 . CASSPDIFSNQPQHF TGTGCCAGCAGCCCCGACATATTTAGCAATCAGCCCCAGCATTTT
. TRBJ2-2 TRBV18 . CASSPTGVFNTGELFF TGTGCCAGCTCACCCACCGGGGTCTTTAACACCGGGGAGCTGTTTTTT
. TRBJ1-1 TRBV7-9 . CASSSRWTEAFF TGTGCCAGCAGCTCAAGGTGGACTGAAGCTTTCTTT
TRBD1 TRBJ2-7 TRBV7-2 . CASSRTGSIYEQYF TGTGCCAGCAGCCGGACAGGGTCAATCTACGAGCAGTACTTC
TRBD1 TRBJ1-1 TRBV6-1 . CASKSGTGGTEAFF TGTGCCAGCAAGTCGGGGACAGGGGGCACTGAAGCTTTCTTT
. TRBJ2-7 TRBV6-1 few CASSERVFAYEQYF TGTGCCAGCAGTGAAAGAGTCTTTGCCTACGAGCAGTACTTC
TRBD1 TRBJ1-6 TRBV7-3 once CASSLQGGNSPLHF TGTGCCAGCAGCCTACAGGGGGGGAATTCACCCCTCCACTTT
. TRBJ1-1 TRBV7-2 . CASSRGRNMNTEAFF TGTGCCAGCAGCCGCGGACGGAACATGAACACTGAAGCTTTCTTT
TRBD2 TRBJ2-5 TRBV5-4 . CASSSPLGGLAGSYQETQYF TGTGCCAGCAGCTCACCGCTGGGCGGACTAGCGGGGTCGTACCAAGAGACCCAGTACTTC
. TRBJ2-7 TRBV7-2 . CASSLDRYYEQYF TGTGCCAGCAGCTTAGACCGGTACTACGAGCAGTACTTC
TRBD1 TRBJ1-4 TRBV6-1 . CASSLGTDPEKLFF TGTGCCAGCAGCTTAGGGACAGATCCTGAAAAACTGTTTTTT
TRBD1 TRBJ2-7 TRBV11-3 . CASSGTGSYEQYF TGTGCCAGCAGCGGGACAGGCTCCTACGAGCAGTACTTC
. TRBJ1-1 TRBV6-4 . CASSPHRDTNTEAFF TGTGCCAGCAGTCCTCACCGGGACACAAACACTGAAGCTTTCTTT
TRBD2 TRBJ2-1 TRBV4-2 . CASSPTTSGGPVYNEQFF TGTGCCAGCAGCCCGACGACTAGCGGGGGCCCAGTCTACAATGAGCAGTTCTTC
TRBD2 TRBJ2-7 TRBV27 . CASSGLAGELYEQYF TGTGCCAGCAGTGGACTAGCGGGAGAACTTTACGAGCAGTACTTC
. TRBJ2-7 TRBV2 medium-sized CASSEEQEYF TGTGCCAGCAGTGAAGAACAGGAGTACTTC
. TRBJ2-5 TRBV7-2 . CASSPTAGWETQYF TGTGCCAGCAGCCCGACCGCTGGGTGGGAGACCCAGTACTTC
. TRBJ2-3 TRBV7-9 . CASSFSTGYTQYF TGTGCCAGCAGCTTCTCGACCGGTTATACGCAGTATTTT
. TRBJ2-5 TRBV10-2 . CASSENLASIETQYF TGCGCCAGCAGTGAGAATTTGGCTAGTATCGAGACCCAGTACTTC
. TRBJ1-2 TRBV18 . CASSPGNDYGYTF TGTGCCAGCTCACCAGGGAACGACTATGGCTACACCTTC
. TRBJ1-5 TRBV27 few CASSFRVNQPQHF TGTGCCAGCAGTTTCCGAGTTAATCAGCCCCAGCATTTT
. TRBJ1-1 TRBV27 . CASSLFPGETEAFF TGTGCCAGCAGTTTATTCCCAGGGGAGACTGAAGCTTTCTTT
. TRBJ2-5 TRBV7-3 . CARSSDGEETQYF TGTGCCAGAAGCTCGGATGGGGAAGAGACCCAGTACTTC